This TCR beta chain was identified in a study of blood T cell repertoires in COVID-19. Study background: Italy, Spain and the United States were the sources of the convalescent and acute COVID-19 samples.

The J segment lost 0 bases and the V segment lost 5 bases, leaving 12 bases of the junction unmatched. Germline CDR1 and CDR2: KGHDR and SFDVKD. The CDR3 runs to 18 residues. Authors' methods: Nucleated cell counts were estimated from reference gene primer amplification. Measured with immunoSEQ multiplex PCR; TCRdb has only the in-frame clones, and not every one. The V and J calls and clone size come from that table; D and trimming were worked out from the DNA. The sample contains about 260,000 clones, 70% to 90% of which appear only once. Sequencing was carried out using peripheral blood. The sequence was collected from a man aged 25-45 years with active or convalescent COVID-19. This sequence joins TRBV24-1 and TRBJ1-3; 7 bases are a match to TRBD1. The CDR3 DNA sequence: TGTGCCACCAGTGTCGGGACAGAGGATTACTCCTCTGGAAACACCATATATTTT. It codes for CATSVGTEDYSSGNTIYF.